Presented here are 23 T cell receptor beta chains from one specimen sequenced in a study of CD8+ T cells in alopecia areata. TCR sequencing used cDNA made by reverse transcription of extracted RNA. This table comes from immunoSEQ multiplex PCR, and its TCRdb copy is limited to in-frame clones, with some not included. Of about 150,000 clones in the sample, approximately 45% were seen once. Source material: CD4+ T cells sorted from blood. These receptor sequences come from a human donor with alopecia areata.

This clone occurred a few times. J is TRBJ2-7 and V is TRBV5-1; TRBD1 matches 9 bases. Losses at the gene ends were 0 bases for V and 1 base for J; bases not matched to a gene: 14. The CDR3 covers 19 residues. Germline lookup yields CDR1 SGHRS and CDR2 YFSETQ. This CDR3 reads CASSLAKGQGRIGSYEQYF. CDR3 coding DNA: TGCGCCAGCAGCTTGGCCAAGGGACAGGGAAGAATTGGTTCCTACGAGCAGTACTTC.

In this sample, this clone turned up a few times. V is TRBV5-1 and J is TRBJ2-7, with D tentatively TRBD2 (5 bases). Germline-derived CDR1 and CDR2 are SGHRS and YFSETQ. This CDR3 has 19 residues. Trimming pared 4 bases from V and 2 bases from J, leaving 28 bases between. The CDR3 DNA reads TGCGCCAGCAGCATTGGGCCCTCGTCCGGGAAATTGAATGCCTACGAGCAGTACTTC. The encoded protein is CASSIGPSSGKLNAYEQYF.

In nucleotides, the CDR3 is TGTGCCAGCAGCTTCGGGGTTAGTAATGAAAAACTGTTTTTT. Translated, it gives CASSFGVSNEKLFF. The V call is TRBV7-9, the J call TRBJ1-4; D gene uncertain. The CDR3 sequence is 14 residues long. Looked up from germline, CDR1 is SEHNR and CDR2 is FQNEAQ (reference sequence). Trimming pared 3 bases from V and 4 bases from J, leaving 9 bases between.

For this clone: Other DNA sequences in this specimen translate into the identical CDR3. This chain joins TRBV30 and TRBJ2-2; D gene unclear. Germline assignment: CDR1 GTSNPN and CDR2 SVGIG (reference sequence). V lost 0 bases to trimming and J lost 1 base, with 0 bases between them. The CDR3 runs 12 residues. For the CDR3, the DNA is TGTGCCTGGAGTGTGAACACCGGGGAGCTGTTTTTT. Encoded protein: CAWSVNTGELFF.

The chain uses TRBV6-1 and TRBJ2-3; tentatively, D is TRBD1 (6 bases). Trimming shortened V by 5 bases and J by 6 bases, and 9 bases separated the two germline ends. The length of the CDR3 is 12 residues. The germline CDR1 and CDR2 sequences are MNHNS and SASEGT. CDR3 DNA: TGTGCCAGCAGTTCGACAGGCGATACGCAGTATTTT. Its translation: CASSSTGDTQYF.

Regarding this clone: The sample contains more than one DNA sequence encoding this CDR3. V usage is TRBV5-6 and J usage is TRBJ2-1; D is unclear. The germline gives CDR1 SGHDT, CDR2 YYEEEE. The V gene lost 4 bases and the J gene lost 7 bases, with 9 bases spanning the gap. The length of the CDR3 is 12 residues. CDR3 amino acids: CASSLVRNEQFF. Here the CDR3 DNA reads TGTGCCAGCAGCCTCGTGAGGAATGAGCAGTTCTTC.

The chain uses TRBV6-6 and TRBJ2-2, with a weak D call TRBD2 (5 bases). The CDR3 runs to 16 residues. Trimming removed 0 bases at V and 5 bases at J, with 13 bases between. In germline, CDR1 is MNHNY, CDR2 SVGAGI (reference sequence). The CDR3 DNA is TGTGCCAGCAGTTACTCCGCTAGCTCGGGTACCGGGGAGCTGTTTTTT. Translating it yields CASSYSASSGTGELFF.

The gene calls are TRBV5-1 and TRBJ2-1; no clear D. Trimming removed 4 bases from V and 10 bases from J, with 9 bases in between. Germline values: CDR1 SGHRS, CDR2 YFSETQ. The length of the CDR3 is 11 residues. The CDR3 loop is CASSTGVEQFF. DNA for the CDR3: TGCGCCAGCAGCACGGGCGTGGAGCAGTTCTTC.

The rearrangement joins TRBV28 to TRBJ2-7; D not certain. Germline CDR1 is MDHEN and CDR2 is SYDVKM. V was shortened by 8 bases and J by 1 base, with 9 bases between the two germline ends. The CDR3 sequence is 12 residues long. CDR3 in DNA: TGTGCCAGCGGAGTTGGGTCCTACGAGCAGTACTTC. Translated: CASGVGSYEQYF.

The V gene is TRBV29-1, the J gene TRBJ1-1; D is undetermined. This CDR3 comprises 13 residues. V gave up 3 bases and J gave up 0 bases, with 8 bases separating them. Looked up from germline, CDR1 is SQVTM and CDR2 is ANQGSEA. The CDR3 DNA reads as TGCAGCGTTGACTTAGCAGTGAACACTGAAGCTTTCTTT. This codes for CSVDLAVNTEAFF.

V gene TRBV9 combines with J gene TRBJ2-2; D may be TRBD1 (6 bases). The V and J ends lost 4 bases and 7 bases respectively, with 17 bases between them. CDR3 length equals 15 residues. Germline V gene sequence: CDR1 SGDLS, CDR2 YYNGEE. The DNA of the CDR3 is TGTGCCAGCAGCCCCCTTGGGGGCATCGTCGGGGAGCTGTTTTTT. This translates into CASSPLGGIVGELFF.

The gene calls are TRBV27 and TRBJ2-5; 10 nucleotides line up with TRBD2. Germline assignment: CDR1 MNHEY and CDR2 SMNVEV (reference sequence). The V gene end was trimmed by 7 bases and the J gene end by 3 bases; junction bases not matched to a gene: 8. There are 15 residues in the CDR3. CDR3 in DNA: TGTGCCAGCAAAAGGCTAGCGGGAGTAAAAGAGACCCAGTACTTC. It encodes CASKRLAGVKETQYF.

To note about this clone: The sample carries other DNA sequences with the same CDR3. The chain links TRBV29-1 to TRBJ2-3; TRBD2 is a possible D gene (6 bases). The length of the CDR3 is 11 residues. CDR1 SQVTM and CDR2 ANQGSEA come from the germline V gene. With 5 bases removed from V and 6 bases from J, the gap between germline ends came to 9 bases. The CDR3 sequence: CSVQEGDTQYF. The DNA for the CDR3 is TGCAGCGTTCAGGAGGGGGATACGCAGTATTTT.

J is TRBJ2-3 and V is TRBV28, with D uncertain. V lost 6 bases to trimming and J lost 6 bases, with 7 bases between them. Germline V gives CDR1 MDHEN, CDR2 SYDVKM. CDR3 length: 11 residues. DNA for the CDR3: TGTGCCAGCAGCCTCGTGGATACGCAGTATTTT. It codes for CASSLVDTQYF.

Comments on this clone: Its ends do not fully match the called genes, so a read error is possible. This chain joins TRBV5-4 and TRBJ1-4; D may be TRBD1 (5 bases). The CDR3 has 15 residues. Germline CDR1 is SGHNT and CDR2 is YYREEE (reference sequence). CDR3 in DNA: TGTGCCAGCAGTCCCGGGGCGAACAGCAGAGAAAACCTGTTTTTT. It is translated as CASSPGANSRENLFF.

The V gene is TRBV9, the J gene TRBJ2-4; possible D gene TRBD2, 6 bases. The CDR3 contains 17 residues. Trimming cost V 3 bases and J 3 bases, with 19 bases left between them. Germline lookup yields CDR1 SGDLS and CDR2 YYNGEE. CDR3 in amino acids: CASSAPPPPRDKNIQYF. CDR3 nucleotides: TGTGCCAGCAGCGCCCCTCCTCCGCCGCGGGACAAAAACATTCAGTACTTC.

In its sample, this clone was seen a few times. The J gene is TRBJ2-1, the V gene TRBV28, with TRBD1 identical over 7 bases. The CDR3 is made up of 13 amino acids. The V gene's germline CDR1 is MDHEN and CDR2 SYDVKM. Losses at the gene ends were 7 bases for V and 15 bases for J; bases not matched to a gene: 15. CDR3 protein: CASTRRGQEDAFF. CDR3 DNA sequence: TGTGCCAGCACAAGAAGGGGGCAAGAGGATGCGTTCTTC.

The CDR3 region is CASSFHQGGNNEQFF. The CDR3, as DNA: TGTGCCAGCAGCTTTCACCAGGGAGGCAACAATGAGCAGTTCTTC. The V gene is TRBV7-2, the J gene TRBJ2-1, with D possibly matching TRBD2 (6 bases). This CDR3 comprises 15 residues. Looked up from germline, CDR1 is SGHTA and CDR2 is FQGNSA. V lost 3 bases, J lost 5 bases, and 14 bases lay in between. Based on the CDR3 plus reference TRBV7-2 and TRBJ2-1, the full variable domain is GAGVSQSPSNKVTEKGKDVELRCDPISGHTALYWYRQSLGQGLEFLIYFQGNSAPDKSGLPSDRFSAERTGGSVSTLTIQRTQQEDSAVYLCASSFHQGGNNEQFFGPGTRLTVL.

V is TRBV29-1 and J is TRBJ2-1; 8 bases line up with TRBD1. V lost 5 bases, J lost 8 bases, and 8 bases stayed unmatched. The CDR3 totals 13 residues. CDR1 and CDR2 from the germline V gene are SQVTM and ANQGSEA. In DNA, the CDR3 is TGCAGCGTTCGGGCTGGACAGGGCGATGAGCAGTTCTTC. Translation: CSVRAGQGDEQFF.

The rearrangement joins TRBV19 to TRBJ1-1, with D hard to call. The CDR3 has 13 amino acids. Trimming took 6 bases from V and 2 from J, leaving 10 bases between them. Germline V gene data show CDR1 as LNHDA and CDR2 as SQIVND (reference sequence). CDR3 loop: CASRLKGNTEAFF. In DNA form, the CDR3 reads TGTGCCAGTAGGCTAAAGGGAAACACTGAAGCTTTCTTT.

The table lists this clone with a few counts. The CDR3 bases are TGTGCCAGCAGCGCTCTAGCGTCCAGCTCCTACAATGAGCAGTTCTTC. Protein product: CASSALASSSYNEQFF. V and J are TRBV7-3 and TRBJ2-1; D is possibly TRBD2 (6 bases). Trimming left V 5 bases short and J 0 bases short, with 14 bases between. The CDR3 totals 16 residues. The germline CDR1 and CDR2 sequences are SGHTA and FQGTGA.

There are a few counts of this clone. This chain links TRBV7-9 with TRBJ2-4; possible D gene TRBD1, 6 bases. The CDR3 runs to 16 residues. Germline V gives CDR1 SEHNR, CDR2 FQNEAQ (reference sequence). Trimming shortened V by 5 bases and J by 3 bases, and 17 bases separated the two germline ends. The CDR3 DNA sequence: TGTGCCAGCAGCCCCAACACAGGGTCGGGCAAAAACATTCAGTACTTC. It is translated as CASSPNTGSGKNIQYF.

CDR3 residues: CASSVGVAGEQFF. CDR3 DNA sequence: TGTGCCAGCAGCGTGGGGGTTGCTGGTGAGCAGTTCTTC. The chain combines TRBV9 with TRBJ2-1, with D possibly called TRBD1 or TRBD2 (5 bases each). From germline, CDR1 is SGDLS and CDR2 YYNGEE. V lost 2 bases and J lost 9, with 12 bases in between. The CDR3 has 13 residues.